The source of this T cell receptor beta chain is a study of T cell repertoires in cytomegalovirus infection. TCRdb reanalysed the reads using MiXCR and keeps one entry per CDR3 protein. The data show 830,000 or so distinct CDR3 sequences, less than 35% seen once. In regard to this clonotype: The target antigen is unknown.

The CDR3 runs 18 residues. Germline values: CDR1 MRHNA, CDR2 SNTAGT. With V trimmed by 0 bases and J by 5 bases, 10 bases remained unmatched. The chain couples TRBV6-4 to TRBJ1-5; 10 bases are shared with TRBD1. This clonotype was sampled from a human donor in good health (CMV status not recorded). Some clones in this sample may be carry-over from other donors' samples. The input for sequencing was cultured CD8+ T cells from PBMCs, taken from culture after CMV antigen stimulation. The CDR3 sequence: CASSDSFTRDRGDQPQHF. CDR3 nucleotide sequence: TGTGCCAGCAGTGACTCCTTTACCCGGGACAGGGGTGATCAGCCCCAGCATTTT.